This is a list of T cell receptor beta chains from one sample in a study of CD8+ T cells in alopecia areata. Only in-frame clones appear in the TCRdb table, and some are missing; sequencing was by immunoSEQ multiplex PCR. Of roughly 200,000 clones listed, 53% are singletons. The source was CD8+ T cells sorted from blood, collected at week 24, from a patient treated with tofacitinib. The source is a human donor with alopecia areata. CDR3s include the opening cysteine and the closing phenylalanine or tryptophan. D genes are given only for firm matches. A clone size is listed for some rows: how often the clone was seen (once, few, many), or a class if it is expanded.

v_gene,j_gene,abundance,d_gene,len,CDR3nt,CDR3aa
TRBV4-3,TRBJ2-7,few,TRBD1,15,TGCGCCAGCAGCCAAGATTTGACAGGGAACTACGAGCAGTACTTC,CASSQDLTGNYEQYF
TRBV2,TRBJ1-1,.,TRBD1,16,TGTGCCAGGGGTAATAAACAGGGGGCGATTTTGTCTGAAGCTTTCTTT,CARGNKQGAILSEAFF
TRBV13,TRBJ1-2,.,.,15,TGTGCCAGCAGCGCGGGCAGGGAGGACGGTTATGGCTACACCTTC,CASSAGREDGYGYTF
TRBV6-5,TRBJ1-1,.,.,15,TGTGCCAGCAGTTACTCGCAGGATTCGAACACTGAAGCTTTCTTT,CASSYSQDSNTEAFF
TRBV9,TRBJ2-1,.,TRBD2,15,TGTGCCAGCAGCGAGAGCGGGGGTTTCTACAATGAGCAGTTCTTC,CASSESGGFYNEQFF
TRBV28,TRBJ1-5,few,TRBD1,14,TGTGCCAGCAGTTATCGGACAGGGTATCAGCCCCAGCATTTT,CASSYRTGYQPQHF
TRBV7-9,TRBJ1-6,.,.,14,TGTGCCAGCAGCCCGGACAACTATAATTCACCCCTCCACTTT,CASSPDNYNSPLHF
TRBV25-1,TRBJ1-1,.,.,14,TGTGCCAGCAGTGAATATGCCCAAACTACTGAAGCTTTCTTT,CASSEYAQTTEAFF
TRBV4-3,TRBJ1-5,.,.,15,TGCGCCAGCAGCCAAGATAAAAGTAAGAATCAGCCCCAGCATTTT,CASSQDKSKNQPQHF
TRBV11-3,TRBJ1-6,.,.,15,TGTGCCAGCAGCTCCAGGGGTTCCTATAATTCACCCCTCCACTTT,CASSSRGSYNSPLHF
TRBV5-6,TRBJ2-1,few,.,15,TGTGCCAGCAGCCCAGTTGGGGTCTCCTACAATGAGCAGTTCTTC,CASSPVGVSYNEQFF
TRBV7-3,TRBJ1-5,.,TRBD1,13,TGTGCCAGCAGCTGGGACAGTAATCAGCCCCAGCATTTT,CASSWDSNQPQHF
TRBV7-8,TRBJ2-2,.,.,15,TGTGCCAGCAGCTTAGGCAGGGAGAACACCGGGGAGCTGTTTTTT,CASSLGRENTGELFF
TRBV4-3,TRBJ1-1,.,.,15,TGCGCCAGCAGCCAAGATGGGGTTATAGGCACTGAAGCTTTCTTT,CASSQDGVIGTEAFF
TRBV9,TRBJ2-2,.,.,17,TGTGCCAGCAGCCTCCCAGGTGGGACAAGGAACACCGGGGAGCTGTTTTTT,CASSLPGGTRNTGELFF
TRBV4-3,TRBJ2-3,few,TRBD2,17,TGCGCCAGCAGCCAAACTGGACTAGAAGCCTTCGCAGATACGCAGTATTTT,CASSQTGLEAFADTQYF
TRBV7-6,TRBJ2-1,.,TRBD2,14,TGTGCCAGCTCGGGCGGGGGGAACTACAATGAGCAGTTCTTC,CASSGGGNYNEQFF
TRBV29-1,TRBJ1-2,.,.,10,TGCAGCGTTGAGGTCGGGGGCTACACCTTC,CSVEVGGYTF
TRBV11-2,TRBJ2-3,few,.,16,TGTGCCAGCAGCCCTGGGGGCGGGGGAGGCACAGATACGCAGTATTTT,CASSPGGGGGTDTQYF
TRBV11-2,TRBJ2-7,few,.,14,TGTGCCAGCAGCTTAGGTGGGGAGTCCTACGAGCAGTACTTC,CASSLGGESYEQYF
TRBV6-5,TRBJ1-2,.,.,14,TGTGCCAGCAGTTACTCTGAGGGGGACTATGGCTACACCTTC,CASSYSEGDYGYTF
TRBV5-1,TRBJ2-1,few,.,14,TGCGCCAGCAGCCTGTCGACGGCTCACAATGAGCAGTTCTTC,CASSLSTAHNEQFF
TRBV29-1,TRBJ1-2,.,TRBD1,13,TGCAGCGTTGGGACAGGGAGTAACTATGGCTACACCTTC,CSVGTGSNYGYTF
TRBV29-1,TRBJ1-1,.,.,14,TGCAGCGTGGCATTACAGGGTTTGAACACTGAAGCTTTCTTT,CSVALQGLNTEAFF
TRBV27,TRBJ1-6,few,.,16,TGTGCCAGCAGTTCTTGGCCAGGCGAGGGTAATTCACCCCTCCACTTT,CASSSWPGEGNSPLHF
TRBV19,TRBJ2-7,few,.,14,TGTGCCAGTAGTATGGAGGGGTCGGGCTACGAGCAGTACTTC,CASSMEGSGYEQYF